This T cell receptor beta chain was obtained from a study of control samples from healthy donors and cancer patients. V dropped 1 base and J dropped 0 bases, with 7 bases sitting between them. CDR3 length equals 16 residues. Germline CDR1 reads LGHNA; CDR2 reads YSLEER. This table comes from immunoSEQ multiplex PCR, and its TCRdb copy is limited to in-frame clones, with some not included. The profile covers more than 75,000 clones, with about 90% appearing a single time and over 1.5% taken by the ten largest. The chain links TRBV4-3 to TRBJ2-6; unclear D gene. The sequenced sample consisted of PBMCs. This clonotype was obtained from a woman aged 55-69 years with head and neck cancer. The CDR3 spells CASSQGVGSGANVLTF. CDR3 nucleotide sequence: TGCGCCAGCAGCCAAGGAGTGGGCTCTGGGGCCAACGTCCTGACTTTC.